These 8 T cell receptor beta chains came from one sample sequenced in a study of cytomegalovirus exposure and HLA in healthy donors (dated by TCRdb to 2016 to 2017). The receptor library was made with the immunoSEQ multiplex PCR assay. For the multiplex PCR, a mixture combining 60 forward primers for TCR Vbeta segments and 13 reverse primers for TCR Jbeta segments was used. What TCRdb holds here is the immuneACCESS table cut down to in-frame rearrangements. Part of the clones is not present; checked against another copy, under half of the missing clones reflect an unresolved V gene, and the others are unexplained. The sample data list 120,000 or so clones, and around 85% of these were observed just once. Of the sample, around 1.9% is held by the ten largest clones. Sequences were obtained from PBMCs. The receptors were gathered from a man between 40 and 49 years old in good health and CMV-seronegative.

The gene calls are TRBV30 and TRBJ2-2, with TRBD2 identical over 8 bases. CDR3 length: 14 amino acids. J gave up 1 base and V 3 bases, and 1 base lay outside the gene matches. Germline V lookup: CDR1 GTSNPN, CDR2 SVGIG (reference sequence). CDR3 DNA: TGTGCCTGGAGGCTAGCGGGGAACACCGGGGAGCTGTTTTTT. Translated, it gives CAWRLAGNTGELFF.

The chain uses TRBV7-3 and TRBJ1-6, with 8 bases aligning to TRBD1. There are 14 residues in the CDR3. The J segment lost 8 bases and the V segment lost 3 bases, leaving 3 bases of the junction unmatched. Germline V gene data show CDR1 as SGHTA and CDR2 as FQGTGA. This CDR3 is CASSFAGGDSPLHF. CDR3 nucleotide sequence: TGTGCCAGCAGCTTCGCAGGGGGCGATTCACCCCTCCACTTT.

V and J are TRBV6-5 and TRBJ2-1; 8 nucleotides match TRBD1. With 2 bases clipped from V and 4 bases from J, the junction kept 7 bases outside the gene matches. Germline loops: CDR1 MNHEY, CDR2 SVGAGI. The CDR3 runs 16 residues. The CDR3 DNA follows: TGTGCCAGCAGTTACCTCCCGACAGGGGATTACAATGAGCAGTTCTTC. Amino acid sequence: CASSYLPTGDYNEQFF.

This clone was picked up a small number of times. The chain carries TRBV28 and TRBJ1-1; possible D gene TRBD1, 5 bases. The ends were cut back, 6 bases at V and 0 bases at J, with 20 bases in the middle. Germline-derived CDR1 and CDR2 are MDHEN and SYDVKM. The CDR3 spans 17 residues. The CDR3 spells CASRPVRGGSMNTEAFF. CDR3 DNA: TGTGCCAGCAGACCGGTAAGGGGCGGATCAATGAACACTGAAGCTTTCTTT.

CDR3 loop: CASSTGSGANVLTF. CDR3 bases: TGTGCCAGCAGCACAGGGTCTGGGGCCAACGTCCTGACTTTC. V and J are TRBV2 and TRBJ2-6, with a weak D call TRBD1 (6 bases). From germline, CDR1 is SNHLY and CDR2 FYNNEI. V gave up 6 bases and J gave up 1 base, with 7 bases separating them. This CDR3 is 14 amino acids long.

The V call is TRBV28, the J call TRBJ1-2; 7 positions match TRBD1. The V gene's germline CDR1 is MDHEN and CDR2 SYDVKM. The CDR3 is made up of 16 amino acids. The junction had 8 bases not matched to a gene; V was cut back by 3 bases and J by 1 base. CDR3 in amino acids: CASSFPQTGFNYGYTF. DNA of the CDR3: TGTGCCAGCAGTTTCCCCCAGACAGGGTTTAACTATGGCTACACCTTC.

The chain recombines TRBV7-6 with TRBJ2-7, with a possible D match to TRBD2 (6 bases). The V gene lost 5 bases and the J gene lost 3 bases, with 14 bases spanning the gap. The germline gives CDR1 SGHVS, CDR2 FNYEAQ. The CDR3 is made up of 14 amino acids. The CDR3 spells CASSLGGGFYEQYF. The CDR3, as DNA: TGTGCCAGCAGCCTGGGCGGAGGGTTCTACGAGCAGTACTTC. Supplemented by reference TRBV7-6 and TRBJ2-7, the full variable domain reads GAGVSQSPRYKVTKRGQDVALRCDPISGHVSLYWYRQALGQGPEFLTYFNYEAQQDKSGLPNDRFSAERPEGSISTLTIQRTEQRDSAMYRCASSLGGGFYEQYFGPGTRLTVT.

The gene calls are TRBV9 and TRBJ2-5; TRBD2 matches at 8 bases. After removal of 2 bases from V and 7 bases from J, the junction contained 16 bases not matched to a gene. The length of the CDR3 is 17 residues. Germline V gives CDR1 SGDLS, CDR2 YYNGEE. DNA for the CDR3: TGTGCCAGCAGCGTCGGGGGGGCATCAGGGCAACGGGCGACCCAGTACTTC. Protein sequence: CASSVGGASGQRATQYF.